The clone carrying this T cell receptor beta chain was seen at least ten times. The sample belongs to a study of neurological immune-mediated disorders. Over 170 million TCR-beta sequences from 15-18 subjects came out of each sequencing run. TCRdb itself ran the 5' RACE reads through MiXCR, one entry per CDR3 protein. The sample includes 66,000 or so distinct CDR3 sequences, 3.4% of them seen just once. J lost 2 bases, V lost 0 bases, and 2 bases had no gene match. This CDR3 comprises 16 residues. The germline CDR1 and CDR2 sequences are LGHDT and YNNKEL (reference sequence). This receptor was taken from a man aged 35 to 55 with multiple sclerosis. Specimen: PBMCs. The gene calls are TRBV3-1 and TRBJ2-1; 9 bases agree with TRBD2. The CDR3 loop reads CASSQERGRAYNEQFF. The DNA for the CDR3 is TGTGCCAGCAGCCAAGAACGCGGGAGGGCCTACAATGAGCAGTTCTTC.